A single sample gave rise to the 11 T cell receptor beta chains below, sequenced in a study of T cell repertoires in cytomegalovirus infection. Each CDR3 protein is one row after TCRdb ran MiXCR on the reads. The sample includes a few hundred thousand distinct CDR3 sequences, about a sixth of them seen just once. The source material was PBMCs. These receptors all come from a human donor in good health (CMV status not recorded). Some clones in this sample may be carry-over from other donors' samples.

This sequence joins TRBV20-1 and TRBJ2-1; D is undetermined. CDR3 size: 12 residues. Germline values: CDR1 DFQATT, CDR2 SNEGSKA (reference sequence). Trimming stripped 3 bases from V and 5 bases from J, with 8 bases between. For the CDR3, the DNA is TGCAGTGCTAGCAGACCCAACAATGAGCAGTTCTTC. Residues: CSASRPNNEQFF.

V is TRBV5-1 and J is TRBJ2-5; 8 bases line up with TRBD2. Trimming cost V 2 bases and J 5 bases; bases outside gene matches: 2. Germline V gene data show CDR1 as SGHRS and CDR2 as YFSETQ. CDR3 length equals 13 residues. As DNA, the CDR3 is TGCGCCAGCAGCTTTGGCGGGGGGGAGACCCAGTACTTC. This translates into CASSFGGGETQYF.

This clonotype was seen many times. V and J are TRBV7-8 and TRBJ2-7; D is unresolved. The CDR3 sequence is 15 residues long. V lost 5 bases to trimming and J lost 1 base, with 15 bases between them. Looked up from germline, CDR1 is SGHVS and CDR2 is FQNEAQ. As DNA, the CDR3 is TGTGCCAGCAGCCCCGAGCCGGTCGCATCCTACGAGCAGTACTTC. This encodes CASSPEPVASYEQYF.

This clonotype has just a few counts. V and J are TRBV3-1 and TRBJ2-1; a possible D gene is TRBD2 (6 bases). In germline, CDR1 is LGHDT, CDR2 YNNKEL (reference sequence). CDR3 length: 16 amino acids. Trimming pared 3 bases from V and 0 bases from J, leaving 12 bases between. DNA for the CDR3: TGTGCCAGCAGCCACTATCGGGGGAGCTCCTACAATGAGCAGTTCTTC. Its protein is CASSHYRGSSYNEQFF.

This clonotype was seen a handful of times. The rearrangement links TRBV2 to TRBJ1-1; D may be TRBD1 (5 bases). The CDR3 runs to 15 residues. The germline V gene encodes CDR1 SNHLY and CDR2 FYNNEI. V lost 5 bases and J lost 1, with 14 bases in between. The CDR3 coding sequence is TGTGCCAGCAGTAAGACAGAAAAAAAGAACACTGAAGCTTTCTTT. The encoded protein is CASSKTEKKNTEAFF.

This clonotype was counted ten times or more. The rearrangement links TRBV6-2 or TRBV6-3 to TRBJ1-5; D unclear. There are 14 residues in the CDR3. Trimming stripped 10 bases from V and 3 bases from J, with 16 bases between. Germline-derived CDR1 and CDR2 are MNHEY and SVGEGT. The CDR3 DNA follows: TGTGCCACACAGACTCAGGTCTACAATCAGCCCCAGCATTTT. Protein sequence: CATQTQVYNQPQHF.

This sequence joins TRBV19 and TRBJ2-7; weak D call: TRBD2 (6 bases). The germline V gene has CDR1 LNHDA and CDR2 SQIVND (reference sequence). The CDR3 totals 14 residues. V lost 3 bases and J lost 0, with 9 bases in between. CDR3 sequence reads: CASSMWTTSYEQYF. CDR3 DNA sequence: TGTGCCAGTAGTATGTGGACTACCTCCTACGAGCAGTACTTC.

This chain links TRBV6-7 with TRBJ2-7; 14 bases are shared with TRBD2. TRBV6-7 is classed as an ORF, of uncertain function. This CDR3 is built from 16 residues. V shed 2 bases and J 0 bases; nucleotides not matched to a gene: 0. The CDR3 spells CASSYGTSGSSYEQYF. DNA of the CDR3: TGTGCCAGCAGTTACGGGACTAGCGGGAGCTCCTACGAGCAGTACTTC.

This chain links TRBV20-1 with TRBJ2-1, with D perhaps TRBD2 (5 bases). The CDR3 has 15 residues. CDR1 DFQATT and CDR2 SNEGSKA come from the germline V gene (reference sequence). Trimming removed 2 bases at V and 1 base at J, with 12 bases between. The CDR3 nucleotides read TGCAGTGCTAGACTTGGACTCTCGTCCTACAATGAGCAGTTCTTC. Amino acid sequence: CSARLGLSSYNEQFF.

This clonotype was seen ten or more times. This chain uses TRBV12-3 or TRBV12-4 with TRBJ1-1, with unresolved D. The V and J ends lost 3 bases and 2 bases respectively, with 4 bases between them. This CDR3 spans 12 amino acids. The CDR3 region is CASSFDNTEAFF. DNA for the CDR3: TGTGCCAGCAGTTTTGATAACACTGAAGCTTTCTTT.

The chain has TRBV11-2 and TRBJ2-2; 9 bases map to TRBD2. The length of the CDR3 is 18 residues. Germline lookup yields CDR1 SGHAT and CDR2 FQNNGV. The ends lost 2 bases at V and 1 base at J; junction bases unmatched: 8. The DNA for the CDR3 is TGTGCCAGCAGCTTAATATCGTCGCGGGAGGGGAACACCGGGGAGCTGTTTTTT. Protein sequence: CASSLISSREGNTGELFF.